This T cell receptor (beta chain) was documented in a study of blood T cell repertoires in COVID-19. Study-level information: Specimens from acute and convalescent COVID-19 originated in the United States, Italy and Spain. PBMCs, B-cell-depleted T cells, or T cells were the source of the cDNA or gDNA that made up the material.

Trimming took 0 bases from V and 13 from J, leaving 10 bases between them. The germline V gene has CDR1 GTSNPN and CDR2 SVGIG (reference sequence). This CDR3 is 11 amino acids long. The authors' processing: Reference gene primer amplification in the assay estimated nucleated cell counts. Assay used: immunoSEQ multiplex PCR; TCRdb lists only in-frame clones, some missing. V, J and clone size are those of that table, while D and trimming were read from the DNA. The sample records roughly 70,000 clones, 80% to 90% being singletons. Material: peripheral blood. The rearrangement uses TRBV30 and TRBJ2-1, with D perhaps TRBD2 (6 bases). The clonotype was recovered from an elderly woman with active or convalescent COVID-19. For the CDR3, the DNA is TGTGCCTGGAGTGTGGGGGGACTTCAGTTCTTC. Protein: CAWSVGGLQFF. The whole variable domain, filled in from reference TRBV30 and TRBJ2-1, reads SQTIHQWPATLVQPVGSPLSLECTVEGTSNPNLYWYRQAAGRGLQLLFYSVGIGQISSEVPQNLSASRPQDRQFILSSKKLLLSDSGFYLCAWSVGGLQFFGPGTRLTVL.